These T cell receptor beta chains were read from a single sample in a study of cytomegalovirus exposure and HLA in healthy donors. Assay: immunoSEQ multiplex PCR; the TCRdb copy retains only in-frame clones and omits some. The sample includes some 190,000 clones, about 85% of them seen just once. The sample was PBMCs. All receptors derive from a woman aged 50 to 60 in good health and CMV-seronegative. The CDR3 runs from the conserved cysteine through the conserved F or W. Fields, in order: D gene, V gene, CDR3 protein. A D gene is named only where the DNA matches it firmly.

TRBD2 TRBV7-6 CASSLATGTSGGISYEQYF
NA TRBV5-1 CATRWGVNTEAFF
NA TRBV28 CASSLPMITAGDYLRQPQHF
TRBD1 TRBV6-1 CASRLRGLETQYF
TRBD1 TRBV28 CASTLGQGGNGYTF
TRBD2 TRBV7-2 CASSWTSGSYNEQFF
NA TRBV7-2 CASNDPGEKLFF
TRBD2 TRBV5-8 CASSPGTSGGDTQYF
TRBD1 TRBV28 CASSLPGQGGETQYF
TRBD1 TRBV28 CASSSPWTGISRDSPLHF
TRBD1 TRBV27 CASSSQSRDRFGGYTF
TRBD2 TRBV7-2 CASSRDGTSGMNTQYF
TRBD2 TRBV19 CASSTASGYEQFF
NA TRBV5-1 CASSFRRGNNSPLHF
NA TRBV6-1 CASSVVVRYGYTF
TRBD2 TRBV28 CASRPGTSGTYEQYF
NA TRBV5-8 CASSLTRATYIGYGYTF
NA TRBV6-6 CASSRQDRYEQYF
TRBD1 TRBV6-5 CASSPTTGSGEKLFF
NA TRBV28 CASHAQGSRYGYTF
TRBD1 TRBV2 CASSERAQGAYEQYF
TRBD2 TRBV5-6 CASSRRGSGGNLMYLPYF
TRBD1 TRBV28 CASVPPGGGYGYTF
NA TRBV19 CASSIGPGLSRNQPQHF
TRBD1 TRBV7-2 CASRGDRGGRGYTF
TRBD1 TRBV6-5 CASSFSGTGAMAFF
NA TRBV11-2 CASRMPGGRTYEQYF
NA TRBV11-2 CASSLGGRGYGYTF
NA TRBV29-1 CSVGRSQEKLFF
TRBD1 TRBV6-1 CASSEAGTGDGYTF
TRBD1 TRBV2 CASSGQGLWGREQYF
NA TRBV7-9 CASSRTGDDAYGYTF
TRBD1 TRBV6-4 CARRQGIHEQFF
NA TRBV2 CASDLGGRTGNTIYF
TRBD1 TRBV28 CASSQTGVQPQHF
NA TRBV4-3 CASSQVGMNTEAFF
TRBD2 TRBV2 CASRGTSGRQETQYF
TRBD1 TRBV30 CACQDRVNEQFF
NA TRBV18 CASSRRQDEKLFF
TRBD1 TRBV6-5 CASSPRGRNSPLHF
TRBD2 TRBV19 CASRRTSGGTDTQYF
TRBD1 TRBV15 CATSTVRGPSEKLFF
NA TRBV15 CATSRQRVGNQPQHF
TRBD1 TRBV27 CASSTGALNTIYF
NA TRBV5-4 CASSFEGGYGYTF
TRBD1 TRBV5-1 CASRRDSAYEQYF
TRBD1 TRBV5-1 CASSLAPGTGISYEQYF
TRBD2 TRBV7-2 CASSLTGTSGRFSTDTQYF
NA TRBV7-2 CASSLAPGGIARGYTF
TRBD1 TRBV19 CASSLDRGNEKLFF